The clone carrying this T cell receptor beta chain appeared once. The antigen is unknown. The data were obtained in a study of persistence of HIV-infected CD4 T cells. At the level of the study: Donors had been on suppressive ART for a median of 8 years. Multiple blood draws of up to roughly 180 mL, except two donors with single leukapheresis.

The immunoSEQ assay was version 4, run in survey mode. Profiled with immunoSEQ multiplex PCR; TCRdb holds only in-frame clones, not every one. Here the sample spans 40,000 to 55,000 clones, about 88% being singletons. The ends were cut back, 11 bases at V and 8 bases at J, with 18 bases in the middle. This CDR3 has 12 residues. Nonspecific anti-CD3/anti-CD28 bead stimulation represents the broad CD4+ T cell repertoire. CD4+ T cells upregulating both CD40 ligand and CD69 were sorted as responding cells. Anti-CD28/CD49d costimulation, CD40-blocking antibody and enfuvirtide were given to CD8-depleted PBMCs for roughly 20 hours.

The chain carries TRBV12-3 or TRBV12-4 and TRBJ1-2; a weak D match, TRBD1 (5 bases). The sequenced sample was CD4+ T cells sorted from PBMCs after roughly 18-hour stimulation, obtained from a patient who received antiretroviral therapy. This receptor was identified in an adult woman with HIV who was CMV-seropositive. The CDR3 nucleotides read TGTGCCGCCTCAGGGACTGCCCTAGGCTACACCTTC. This codes for CAASGTALGYTF.